The T cell receptor beta chain under discussion was sequenced for a study of response to subunit inactivated influenza vaccine. Study-wide results and limits: It was the authors' suggestion that each seasonal influenza vaccination recruits few new T cells.

TCRdb re-called the RT-PCR reads with MiXCR, one entry per CDR3 protein. The data show 800,000 to 1,000,000 distinct CDR3 sequences, over 20% seen once. Concerning this clonotype itself: Its antigen is currently unknown.

The germline V gene has CDR1 SGHTS and CDR2 YDEGEE. V lost 3 bases to trimming and J lost 5 bases, with 18 bases between them. The CDR3 has 16 amino acids. The sample in question was PBMCs from blood, obtained roughly 5 days after vaccination. The rearrangement joins TRBV5-8 to TRBJ2-1; D may correspond to TRBD1 or TRBD2 (5 bases each). The sequence came from a man aged 50 to 60 who received an inactivated influenza vaccine. The CDR3 region is CASSSPPGRYNNEQFF. CDR3 sequence (DNA): TGTGCCAGCAGCTCCCCACCGGGACGGTATAACAATGAGCAGTTCTTC.